These T cell receptor beta chains were read from a single sample in a study of control samples from healthy donors and cancer patients. Only in-frame clones appear in the TCRdb table, and some are missing; sequencing was by immunoSEQ multiplex PCR. Of tens of thousands of clones listed, around 87% were seen once; the top ten hold 20%. Sequenced input: blood. The receptors derive from a man in his fifties or sixties in good health. Both conserved end residues are part of each CDR3. The order of the fields is J gene, V gene, clone size, D gene, CDR3 protein, CDR3 DNA. The D gene is left open where the match is weak. Part of the rows lack a size; the others show once, few, many or a class for expanded clones.

TRBJ1-6	TRBV15	-	TRBD1	CATSMTGEIVDSPLHF	TGTGCCACCAGCATGACAGGGGAGATCGTCGATTCACCCCTCCACTTT
TRBJ1-5	TRBV7-9	few	TRBD1	CASSFRDRGFFNQPQHF	TGTGCCAGCAGCTTTCGGGACAGGGGGTTTTTCAATCAGCCCCAGCATTTT
TRBJ1-6	TRBV4-3	-	-	CASSQEGRNPNSPLHF	TGCGCCAGCAGCCAAGAAGGGCGAAACCCTAATTCACCCCTCCACTTT
TRBJ2-5	TRBV5-1	-	-	CASSETIPQETQYF	TGCGCCAGCAGCGAGACAATCCCGCAAGAGACCCAGTACTTC
TRBJ1-2	TRBV19	-	TRBD1	CASTQWTGSGGYTF	TGTGCCAGTACCCAATGGACAGGGTCTGGGGGCTACACCTTC
TRBJ1-5	TRBV6-4	once	TRBD1	CASRRSGTGDMNSNQPQHF	TGTGCCAGCCGCCGATCCGGGACAGGAGATATGAATAGCAATCAGCCCCAGCATTTT
TRBJ2-5	TRBV9	-	TRBD1	CASSVGQGPYETQYF	TGTGCCAGCAGCGTAGGACAGGGCCCGTACGAGACCCAGTACTTC
TRBJ1-2	TRBV4-3	-	TRBD1	CASSQEGGGEAGYTF	TGCGCCAGCAGCCAAGAAGGGGGCGGGGAAGCTGGCTACACCTTC
TRBJ2-5	TRBV9	once	-	CASSVGGGLETQYF	TGTGCCAGCAGCGTAGGGGGGGGGCTAGAGACCCAGTACTTC
TRBJ2-7	TRBV4-2	-	-	CASSQAGIAEHYEQYF	TGTGCCAGCAGCCAAGCAGGGATAGCAGAACACTACGAGCAGTACTTC
TRBJ2-1	TRBV7-2	-	-	CASSPSSYNEQFF	TGTGCCAGCAGCCCCAGCTCCTACAATGAGCAGTTCTTC
TRBJ2-2	TRBV18	-	-	CASSPKPQGQGGELFF	TGTGCCAGCTCACCGAAGCCCCAGGGGCAGGGCGGGGAGCTGTTTTTT
TRBJ1-1	TRBV5-6	-	-	CASSPSGDWDTEAFF	TGTGCCAGCAGCCCGAGCGGGGACTGGGACACTGAAGCTTTCTTT
TRBJ2-7	TRBV30	-	TRBD1	CAWSVDRGAYEQYF	TGTGCCTGGAGTGTCGACAGGGGCGCCTACGAGCAGTACTTC
TRBJ2-1	TRBV7-8	-	TRBD2	CASSSEGLAGWDEQFF	TGTGCCAGCAGCTCAGAAGGACTAGCGGGGTGGGATGAGCAGTTCTTC
TRBJ1-2	TRBV18	-	TRBD1	CASSSGQGAYGYTF	TGTGCCAGCTCATCGGGACAGGGGGCCTATGGCTACACCTTC
TRBJ1-1	TRBV9	-	-	CASSYTPLGEAFF	TGTGCCAGCAGCTATACACCCCTGGGGGAAGCTTTCTTT
TRBJ2-1	TRBV19	-	-	CASSGGSSYNEQFF	TGTGCCAGTAGTGGGGGGAGCTCCTACAATGAGCAGTTCTTC
TRBJ1-1	TRBV7-3	-	-	CASSFERNTEAFF	TGTGCCAGCAGCTTCGAGCGGAACACTGAAGCTTTCTTT
TRBJ1-5	TRBV27	-	-	CASSSGDWGNQPQHF	TGTGCCAGCAGTTCCGGGGACTGGGGAAATCAGCCCCAGCATTTT
TRBJ1-1	TRBV19	-	-	CASSTPDRWNTEAFF	TGTGCCAGTAGTACCCCCGACAGGTGGAACACTGAAGCTTTCTTT
TRBJ2-7	TRBV24-1	once	-	CATSDVETYEQYF	TGTGCCACCAGTGACGTTGAGACCTACGAGCAGTACTTC
TRBJ2-1	TRBV3-1/TRBV3-2	-	-	CASSQRTGSYNEQFF	TGTGCCAGCAGCCAACGCACAGGCTCCTACAATGAGCAGTTCTTC
TRBJ1-4	TRBV2	-	-	CASGEERERKLFF	TGTGCCAGCGGCGAGGAGAGGGAGAGAAAACTGTTTTTT
TRBJ2-5	TRBV18	-	TRBD2	CASSTTGLAHQETQYF	TGTGCCAGCTCCACTACTGGACTAGCGCACCAAGAGACCCAGTACTTC
TRBJ2-2	TRBV5-1	-	-	CASSLLGGGTGELFF	TGCGCCAGCAGCTTACTAGGAGGAGGGACCGGGGAGCTGTTTTTT
TRBJ1-1	TRBV25-1	-	-	CASSESWGTEAFF	TGTGCCAGCAGTGAATCATGGGGCACTGAAGCTTTCTTT
TRBJ2-5	TRBV9	once	-	CASSSRTSQETQYF	TGTGCCAGCAGCTCGCGGACTTCCCAAGAGACCCAGTACTTC
TRBJ1-1	TRBV6-2/TRBV6-3	-	TRBD1	CASSADRVLNTEAFF	TGTGCCAGCAGTGCGGACAGGGTCTTGAACACTGAAGCTTTCTTT
TRBJ1-1	TRBV30	-	-	CAWRAPGALTEAFF	TGTGCCTGGAGGGCTCCGGGGGCCCTGACTGAAGCTTTCTTT
TRBJ1-4	TRBV7-8	once	-	CASSLLRIRTNEKLFF	TGTGCCAGCAGCTTATTGAGGATAAGGACTAATGAAAAACTGTTTTTT
TRBJ2-1	TRBV4-3	-	-	CASSQVYRETYNEQFF	TGCGCCAGCAGCCAAGTCTACAGGGAAACCTACAATGAGCAGTTCTTC
TRBJ2-1	TRBV11-2	few	TRBD2	CASSLSSGTSGRGEQFF	TGTGCCAGCAGCTTATCGTCCGGGACTAGCGGGAGAGGCGAGCAGTTCTTC
TRBJ1-1	TRBV29-1	-	TRBD1	CSVYGTGVDTEAFF	TGCAGCGTTTACGGTACAGGGGTAGATACTGAAGCTTTCTTT
TRBJ2-7	TRBV7-9	once	-	CASSAGSTGEQYF	TGTGCCAGCAGCGCTGGATCGACGGGGGAGCAGTACTTC
TRBJ2-5	TRBV6-2/TRBV6-3	-	TRBD2	CASSPFWVAGVQETQYF	TGTGCCAGCAGTCCCTTTTGGGTAGCGGGAGTGCAAGAGACCCAGTACTTC
TRBJ1-5	TRBV6-6	-	-	CASSPLTNQPQHF	TGTGCCAGCAGTCCCTTGACCAATCAGCCCCAGCATTTT